The T cell receptor beta chain under discussion was sequenced for a study of T cells after yellow fever vaccination. Study-wide results and limits: Highly abundant clonotypes carried over from the bulk population could end up in FACS-sorted repertoires as contaminants.

As TCR cDNA was made by 5'RACE template switching, a universal primer site and UMIs were added. Each CDR3 protein is one row after TCRdb ran MiXCR on the 5' RACE reads. The table records 300,000 to 400,000 distinct CDR3 sequences, 7% to 9% of them present only once. Worth noting for this clonotype: Its antigen is as yet unknown.

The V gene end was trimmed by 6 bases and the J gene end by 2 bases; junction bases not matched to a gene: 14. CDR3 size: 17 residues. CDR1 SGHNT and CDR2 YYREEE come from the germline V gene (reference sequence). The chain joins TRBV5-4 to TRBJ2-3; 8 bases are a match to TRBD1. The receptor was derived from a man aged 18-30 years who received the YFV17D yellow fever vaccine. Sample: PBMCs, taken roughly 46 days after the first yellow fever vaccination. CDR3 region: CASNYYQDRAVTDTQYF. Written as DNA, the CDR3 is TGTGCCAGCAACTATTACCAGGACAGGGCTGTCACAGATACGCAGTATTTT.